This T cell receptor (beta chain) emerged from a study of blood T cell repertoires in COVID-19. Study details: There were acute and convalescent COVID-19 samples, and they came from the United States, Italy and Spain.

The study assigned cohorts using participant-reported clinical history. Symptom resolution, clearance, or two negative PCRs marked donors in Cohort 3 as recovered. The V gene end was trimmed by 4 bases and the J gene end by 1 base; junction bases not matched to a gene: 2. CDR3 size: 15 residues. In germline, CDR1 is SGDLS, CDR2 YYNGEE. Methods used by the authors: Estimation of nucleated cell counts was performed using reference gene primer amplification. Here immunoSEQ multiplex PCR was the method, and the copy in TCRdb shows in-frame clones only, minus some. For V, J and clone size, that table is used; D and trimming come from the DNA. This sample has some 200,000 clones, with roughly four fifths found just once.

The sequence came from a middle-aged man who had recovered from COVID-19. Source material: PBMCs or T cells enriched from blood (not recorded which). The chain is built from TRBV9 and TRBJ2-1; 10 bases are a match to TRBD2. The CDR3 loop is CASSMTSGSYNEQFF. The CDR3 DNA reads TGTGCCAGCAGCATGACTAGCGGGTCCTACAATGAGCAGTTCTTC.